This TCR beta chain is from a study of shared clonotypes between healthy human individuals. Whole-study context: CD4 naive and memory got three plates each, CD8 naive two, CD8 memory one.

Here immunoSEQ multiplex PCR was the method, and the copy in TCRdb shows in-frame clones only, minus some. The table records 200,000 to 250,000 clones, about 69% of them present only once. All donors qualified as healthy HIV-negative adults and had experienced no recent acute infections or vaccinations. It was into CD45RA+ naive and CD45RA-negative memory subsets that the CD4+ cells were split. From germline, CDR1 is MDHEN and CDR2 SYDVKM. This CDR3 is 15 amino acids long. With 7 bases clipped from V and 7 bases from J, the junction kept 11 bases outside the gene matches. This TCR derives from a man between 25 and 39 years old in good health. Input material: memory CD4+ T cells sorted from blood. The subset here: CD45RA-negative fraction. The chain is built from TRBV28 and TRBJ1-5, with TRBD1 matching over 9 bases. In nucleotides, the CDR3 is TGTGCCAGCACTTTCGGGACAGGGAAAAAACAGCCCCAGCATTTT. Residues: CASTFGTGKKQPQHF.